The entry below describes one T cell receptor beta chain. Its antigen remains unknown. These data are taken from a study of T cell responses to AZD1222 COVID-19 vaccine. The assay was immunoSEQ multiplex PCR, and TCRdb's table has in-frame clones only and misses some. Of 150,000 or so clones listed, roughly nine tenths are singletons. CDR3 size: 17 residues. Germline lookup yields CDR1 MNHEY and CDR2 SVGEGT. V shed 5 bases, J shed 6 bases, and the junction held 12 bases outside the gene matches. Whole-study findings and limits: Clonal diversity may have been underestimated, and the donors were mostly white British, with more females than males. Among vaccine-associated CD4 TCRs, coverage spanned spike, with dominance at 160-218 and 743-854. Baseline testing showed seropositivity in only 5 or 6 AZD1222 recipients.

Source: peripheral blood, taken 28 days after the second AZD1222 dose. The receptor was derived from an adult who received the AZD1222 COVID-19 vaccine. The chain couples TRBV6-2 or TRBV6-3 to TRBJ2-7; 14 positions agree with TRBD2. The CDR3 spells CASSHGLAGGPLGEQYF. CDR3 nucleotide sequence: TGTGCCAGCAGTCACGGACTAGCGGGAGGCCCCCTCGGCGAGCAGTACTTC.